This T cell receptor beta chain is from a study of response to subunit inactivated influenza vaccine. Findings of the study overall: After each seasonal influenza vaccination, few new T cells are recruited, the authors suggested.

CDR1 is LGHNA, CDR2 YSLEER, per germline. The V segment lost 4 bases and the J segment 6 bases; nucleotides outside the gene matches: 7. The CDR3 is made up of 15 amino acids. This clonotype came up many times. Its antigen is not known. MiXCR, applied by TCRdb to the RT-PCR reads, yields one record per CDR3 protein. The data hold around 580,000 distinct CDR3 sequences, with 12% observed a single time. Here the sequenced sample was PBMCs from blood, taken on the day of vaccination. The V gene is TRBV4-3, the J gene TRBJ2-2; 8 positions agree with TRBD1. This TCR was recovered from a man between 45 and 60 years old who received an inactivated influenza vaccine. CDR3: CASSPGTGKAGELFF. DNA of the CDR3: TGCGCCAGCAGCCCAGGGACAGGAAAGGCCGGGGAGCTGTTTTTT.